This T cell receptor beta chain was identified during a study of cytomegalovirus exposure and HLA in healthy donors. Use of 60 Vbeta and 13 Jbeta primers characterized the PCR. Measured with immunoSEQ multiplex PCR; TCRdb has only the in-frame clones, and not every one. This sample has 180,000 or so clones, with about 79% found just once. Germline lookup yields CDR1 SGHNT and CDR2 YYREEE (reference sequence). CDR3 length: 16 residues. V lost 4 bases and J lost 0, with 13 bases in between. This clone has only a few counts. The rearrangement uses TRBV5-4 and TRBJ1-4; possible D gene TRBD1, 6 bases. This TCR came from a man aged 50-59 years in good health and CMV-seropositive. Sequencing was carried out using PBMCs. CDR3 sequence: CASSRGTPSTNEKLFF. The CDR3 region has the DNA TGTGCCAGCAGCAGAGGGACACCCTCAACTAATGAAAAACTGTTTTTT.